This T cell receptor beta chain was retrieved from a study of T cells after yellow fever vaccination. Germline V CDR1 and CDR2: LNHDA, SQIVND (reference sequence). CDR3 length equals 12 residues. Deletions cut 6 bases from V and 9 bases from J, with 13 bases between. TCRdb ran MiXCR on the 5' RACE reads and lists one entry per CDR3 protein. The profile shows 250,000 or so distinct CDR3 sequences, around 7% of them singletons. This specimen was CD4+ T cells sorted from PBMCs, taken 15 days after the yellow fever booster vaccination. The sequence was obtained from a man aged 25-45 years who received the YFV17D yellow fever vaccine. The V and J genes are TRBV19 and TRBJ2-3; D gene uncertain. DNA for the CDR3: TGTGCCAGTAGGACCCCCAGTGGAACGCAGTATTTT. This codes for CASRTPSGTQYF. The full variable domain, in which reference TRBV19 and TRBJ2-3 provide the parts outside the CDR3, is DGGITQSPKYLFRKEGQNVTLSCEQNLNHDAMYWYRQDPGQGLRLIYYSQIVNDFQKGDIAEGYSVSREKKESFPLTVTSAQKNPTAFYLCASRTPSGTQYFGPGTRLTVL.